The rows below give T cell receptor beta chains drawn from one sample of a study of long-term antiretroviral therapy in people with HIV. Assay: immunoSEQ multiplex PCR; the TCRdb copy retains only in-frame clones and omits some. Of 7,500 to 8,500 clones detected, approximately 84% appear once; the ten largest clones hold approximately 15%. The sequencing used unsorted PBMCs, collected about 2.6 years before starting antiretroviral therapy. Source of these receptors: a middle-aged man with HIV. Both conserved end residues are trimmed from each CDR3. A D gene is named only where the DNA matches it firmly.

TRBJ2-7	TRBV6-5	14	TRBD1	ASSYSKPGGWDEQY
TRBJ1-5	TRBV9	12	.	ASSVGGAGQPQH
TRBJ2-2	TRBV14	13	.	ASSTHGTSTGELF
TRBJ2-7	TRBV7-9	11	.	ASSLAAGSEQY
TRBJ1-5	TRBV10-3	12	.	AISEFEGGQPQH
TRBJ1-2	TRBV9	12	.	ASSVDSGSYGYT
TRBJ2-1	TRBV11-3	12	TRBD2	ASSLPFGGGEQF
TRBJ2-7	TRBV18	12	TRBD1	ASSPLGQDYEQY
TRBJ1-6	TRBV25-1	13	TRBD1	ASSDPDRGHSPLH
TRBJ2-2	TRBV5-1	14	.	ASRSSGTAGTGELF
TRBJ2-7	TRBV11-1	13	.	ASSYSARGDDEQY
TRBJ2-7	TRBV9	14	TRBD1	ASSVGGDRDVDEQY
TRBJ2-3	TRBV5-6	13	TRBD2	ASSLAGGFTDTQY
TRBJ1-3	TRBV10-1	13	.	ASSDRQGGGNTIY
TRBJ2-7	TRBV11-2	11	.	ASSLSAQYEQY
TRBJ1-2	TRBV27	11	TRBD1	ASSYRTGYGYT
TRBJ2-3	TRBV5-1	13	TRBD2	ASSALAGGTDTQY
TRBJ2-3	TRBV9	16	TRBD1	ASSRQGAFTYGTDTQY
TRBJ1-6	TRBV28	11	.	ASTVEYNSPLH
TRBJ1-2	TRBV5-4	12	TRBD1	ASSSRDRDYGYT
TRBJ2-7	TRBV5-1	13	.	ASSLEAAITYEQY
TRBJ2-2	TRBV30	12	.	AWRNPGGTGELF
TRBJ2-7	TRBV7-2	13	.	ASSSPATATYEQY
TRBJ2-7	TRBV6-1	11	TRBD2	ASTTGGPYEQY
TRBJ1-3	TRBV5-5	15	.	ASSSDPTSPNGNTIY
TRBJ2-2	TRBV10-1	11	.	ASSEGVVGELF
TRBJ2-7	TRBV11-3	12	.	ASRPEGTSYEQY
TRBJ1-4	TRBV5-4	12	TRBD1	ASSRQGANEKLF